This entry lists 22 T cell receptor beta chains sequenced from one sample in a study of T-cell reconstitution after alpha-beta-depleted transplantation in children. Unique molecular identifiers were built into the TCRbeta library. TCRdb re-called the PCR reads through MiXCR, storing one row per CDR3 protein. The data hold under 750,000 distinct CDR3 sequences, with roughly 23% observed a single time. Sample: PBMCs, mostly from graft donor cells, taken 360 days after TCRalphabeta/CD19-depleted stem cell transplant. These receptors originate from a boy in the first two years of life who had a stem cell transplant for acute myeloid leukemia, so the T cells may come from the graft donor.

In its sample, this clonotype was seen a few times. The rearrangement joins TRBV12-3 or TRBV12-4 to TRBJ1-1; 9 bases match TRBD1. V lost 3 bases to trimming and J lost 5 bases; unmatched junction nucleotides: 7. The length of the CDR3 is 15 residues. The CDR3 reads CASSLIGQGKTEAFF. The CDR3 DNA follows: TGTGCCAGCAGTTTGATCGGACAGGGGAAGACTGAAGCTTTCTTT.

The chain joins TRBV6-5 to TRBJ2-1; TRBD2 might be the D (5 bases). Germline V gives CDR1 MNHEY, CDR2 SVGAGI. Trimming stripped 0 bases from V and 8 bases from J, with 11 bases between. The CDR3 consists of 14 residues. Here the CDR3 DNA reads TGTGCCAGCAGTTACTCGGGTTGGGGAGATGAGCAGTTCTTC. Amino acids: CASSYSGWGDEQFF.

This clonotype was seen only a few times. The chain joins TRBV6-4 to TRBJ2-3, with 8 bases fitting TRBD2. The CDR3 is 17 amino acids. With V trimmed by 4 bases and J by 6 bases, 15 bases remained unmatched. CDR1 is MRHNA, CDR2 SNTAGT, per germline. CDR3 in DNA: TGTGCCAGCAGTGCCCATGAGGCGGGGGGCCCCAAGGATACGCAGTATTTT. Protein sequence: CASSAHEAGGPKDTQYF.

V usage is TRBV2 and J usage is TRBJ2-7; the match to TRBD1 covers 10 bases. The V gene end was trimmed by 6 bases and the J gene end by 6 bases; junction bases not matched to a gene: 8. The CDR3 extends over 14 amino acids. Germline assignment: CDR1 SNHLY and CDR2 FYNNEI. The CDR3 sequence: CASRLLTGGGEQYV. The CDR3 DNA reads TGTGCCAGCAGGTTATTGACAGGGGGCGGCGAGCAGTACGTC.

This clonotype was recorded a few times. This chain connects TRBV20-1 to TRBJ1-5; D call uncertain. The germline gives CDR1 DFQATT, CDR2 SNEGSKA (reference sequence). With 1 base removed from V and 2 bases from J, the gap between germline ends came to 12 bases. The CDR3 has 15 residues. The CDR3 sequence is CSARASGTRNQPQHF. The CDR3 DNA follows: TGCAGTGCTAGAGCCTCAGGAACCCGCAATCAGCCCCAGCATTTT.

This sequence joins TRBV7-2 and TRBJ1-4, with unresolved D. Germline V lookup: CDR1 SGHTA, CDR2 FQGNSA. The V end lost 3 bases, the J end lost 10 bases, and 9 bases lay between the germline ends. This CDR3 has 12 amino acids. CDR3 in DNA: TGTGCCAGCAGCTTGGAGACTCGAAAACTGTTTTTT. Its protein product is CASSLETRKLFF.

This clonotype turned up a few times. The junction and the germline gene differ at one end; a read error may be behind it. This chain connects TRBV18 to TRBJ2-7; possibly TRBD1 for D (6 bases). The CDR3 loop spans 15 amino acids. Germline CDR1 KGHSH, CDR2 LQKENI. This chain's CDR3 is CASSSPTGTLDEQYF. CDR3 nucleotides: TGTGCCAGCTCATCACCCACAGGGACCCTGGACGAGCAGTACTTC. The whole variable domain, remainder taken from reference TRBV18 and TRBJ2-7, is NAGVMQNPRHLVRRRGQEARLRCSPMKGHSHVYWYRQLPEEGLKFMVYLQKENIIDESGMPKERFSAEFPKEGPSILRIQQVVRGDSAAYFCASSSPTGTLDEQYFGPGTRLTVT.

The chain links TRBV11-2 to TRBJ2-3; 7 bases agree with TRBD1. The V gene end was trimmed by 6 bases and the J gene end by 5 bases; junction bases not matched to a gene: 5. The CDR3 spans 13 residues. In germline, CDR1 is SGHAT, CDR2 FQNNGV. The CDR3 is CASSTGVRDTQYF. CDR3 nucleotide sequence: TGTGCCAGCAGTACAGGGGTTAGAGATACGCAGTATTTT.

As to this clonotype: A read error may explain this, as a much larger clone is one base away. CDR3 coding DNA: TGCAGCGTTGCCCCCCAGGAGGAGTTAAACATTCAGTACTTC. Residues: CSVAPQEELNIQYF. This chain connects TRBV29-1 to TRBJ2-4, with D maybe TRBD2 (5 bases). CDR1 SQVTM and CDR2 ANQGSEA come from the germline V gene. There are 14 residues in the CDR3. The germline V and J ends were trimmed by 4 bases and 6 bases, with 16 bases remaining between them.

This clonotype came up a few times. The rearrangement joins TRBV5-1 to TRBJ2-7, with TRBD2 identical over 8 bases. CDR3 length: 15 residues. Germline lookup yields CDR1 SGHRS and CDR2 YFSETQ. The trim removed 2 bases at V and 4 bases at J, leaving 8 bases unmatched. The CDR3 is CASSFGSGGLYEQYF. The CDR3 DNA reads TGCGCCAGCAGCTTCGGCAGCGGGGGCCTGTACGAGCAGTACTTC.

This chain joins TRBV20-1 and TRBJ2-1; no firm D call. V dropped 5 bases and J dropped 3 bases, with 11 bases sitting between them. From germline, CDR1 is DFQATT and CDR2 SNEGSKA (reference sequence). The CDR3 loop spans 13 amino acids. CDR3 DNA sequence: TGCAGTGCTGGGGTCACTGACTACAATGAGCAGTTCTTC. It translates to CSAGVTDYNEQFF.

This clonotype was picked up many times. The V call is TRBV20-1, the J call TRBJ2-1; no reliable D call. This CDR3 is 13 amino acids long. V shed 5 bases and J shed 0 bases, with 8 bases lying between them. The V gene's germline CDR1 is DFQATT and CDR2 SNEGSKA (reference sequence). The CDR3 here is CSAVPGSYNEQFF. CDR3 DNA sequence: TGCAGTGCTGTTCCGGGCTCCTACAATGAGCAGTTCTTC.

CDR3 DNA: TGTGCCACCAGTGATCTTTTTAGCGGAGGAGAGACCCAGTACTTC. Protein sequence: CATSDLFSGGETQYF. The chain links TRBV24-1 to TRBJ2-5; perhaps TRBD2 as D (6 bases). The V end was cut by 3 bases, the J end by 4 bases, with 14 bases between. The length of the CDR3 is 15 residues. The germline V gene has CDR1 KGHDR and CDR2 SFDVKD.

This clonotype has ten or more counts. The CDR3 nucleotides are TGTGCCAGCAGTGGACCGGGACAGGGAAAATACGAGCAGTACTTC. Translation gives CASSGPGQGKYEQYF. The rearrangement joins TRBV25-1 to TRBJ2-7, with 9 positions matching TRBD1. The CDR3 is 15 amino acids. The germline V gene has CDR1 MGHDK and CDR2 SYGVNS. Trimming cost V 4 bases and J 4 bases; bases outside gene matches: 8.

This clonotype was seen more than once but under ten times. This sequence joins TRBV20-1 and TRBJ2-3; no clear D gene. Germline CDR1 is DFQATT and CDR2 is SNEGSKA (reference sequence). This CDR3 comprises 17 residues. Trimming removed 1 base from V and 4 bases from J, with 21 bases in between. CDR3 in amino acids: CSARVGQVLGFPDTQYF. The CDR3 bases are TGCAGTGCTAGAGTGGGTCAAGTTTTAGGTTTCCCAGATACGCAGTATTTT.

The CDR3 sequence is CASSYRARGEGGYTF. The CDR3 coding sequence is TGTGCCAGCAGCTACCGGGCCCGCGGGGAGGGTGGCTACACCTTC. This sequence joins TRBV7-6 and TRBJ1-2; D unresolved. V shed 4 bases and J shed 7 bases, with 19 bases lying between them. Germline V gene data show CDR1 as SGHVS and CDR2 as FNYEAQ. CDR3 size: 15 residues.

The V call is TRBV9, the J call TRBJ2-3; possible D gene TRBD1, 5 bases. Trimming left V 0 bases short and J 0 bases short, with 11 bases between. This CDR3 contains 16 residues. The germline gives CDR1 SGDLS, CDR2 YYNGEE. CDR3 bases: TGTGCCAGCAGCGTAGACAAGGGGTCTAGCACAGATACGCAGTATTTT. Translating it yields CASSVDKGSSTDTQYF. Together with reference TRBV9 and TRBJ2-3, the CDR3 gives the full variable domain: DSGVTQTPKHLITATGQRVTLRCSPRSGDLSVYWYQQSLDQGLQFLIQYYNGEERAKGNILERFSAQQFPDLHSELNLSSLELGDSALYFCASSVDKGSSTDTQYFGPGTRLTVL.

There are many counts of this clonotype. V and J are TRBV4-3 and TRBJ2-7, with TRBD2 as a possible D gene (5 bases). The V and J ends lost 0 bases and 3 bases respectively, with 12 bases between them. Germline CDR1 and CDR2: LGHNA and YSLEER. The CDR3 is made up of 15 amino acids. CDR3 region: CASSQEVGRGYEQYF. The CDR3, as DNA: TGCGCCAGCAGCCAAGAGGTAGGGAGAGGCTACGAGCAGTACTTC.

This clonotype has a count of ten or more. This sequence joins TRBV4-2 and TRBJ1-2, with 7 bases aligning to TRBD1. Germline assignment: CDR1 LGHNA and CDR2 YNFKEQ. Losses at the gene ends were 2 bases for V and 8 bases for J; bases not matched to a gene: 23. There are 19 residues in the CDR3. CDR3 coding DNA: TGTGCCAGCAGCCAAATCGTAGGCCGGGACAGAGGACGCGAGGTGGGCTACACCTTC. Translated: CASSQIVGRDRGREVGYTF.

This clonotype was counted many times. V is TRBV28 and J is TRBJ2-3; 12 nucleotides line up with TRBD2. V lost 5 bases and J lost 6; bases outside the gene matches: 12. The germline V gene has CDR1 MDHEN and CDR2 SYDVKM. This CDR3 region has 17 residues. DNA of the CDR3: TGTGCCAGCAGTCTACATAGGGGACTAGCGGGCCCCGATACGCAGTATTTT. It translates to CASSLHRGLAGPDTQYF.

This clonotype has just a few counts. J is TRBJ2-1 and V is TRBV5-1, with D tentatively TRBD1 (5 bases). Trimming stripped 5 bases from V and 7 bases from J, with 16 bases between. Germline CDR1 SGHRS, CDR2 YFSETQ. The length of the CDR3 is 14 residues. CDR3 region: CASRVGASGNEQFF. The CDR3 DNA follows: TGCGCCAGCAGGGTTGGGGCCTCCGGGAATGAGCAGTTCTTC.

The rearrangement uses TRBV5-1 and TRBJ2-3; possibly TRBD1 or TRBD2 for D (6 bases each). V lost 4 bases and J lost 2, with 17 bases in between. This CDR3 region has 16 residues. From germline, CDR1 is SGHRS and CDR2 YFSETQ. CDR3 protein: CASSPLGGYYTDTQYF. As DNA, the CDR3 is TGCGCCAGCAGCCCGCTCGGGGGCTACTACACAGATACGCAGTATTTT. The variable domain in full, completed from reference TRBV5-1 and TRBJ2-3, reads KAGVTQTPRYLIKTRGQQVTLSCSPISGHRSVSWYQQTPGQGLQFLFEYFSETQRNKGNFPGRFSGRQFSNSRSEMNVSTLELGDSALYLCASSPLGGYYTDTQYFGPGTRLTVL.